Listed here is a single TCR beta chain. This sample was taken from a study of blood T cell repertoires in COVID-19. Study information: Samples of COVID-19 (acute and convalescent) were obtained from the United States, Italy and Spain. Nucleic acid was either cDNA or gDNA, and it came from T cells, B-cell-depleted T cells, or PBMCs.

Original processing methods: Amplification with reference gene primers provided the estimates of nucleated cell counts. Libraries were prepared by immunoSEQ multiplex PCR; TCRdb keeps only in-frame clonotypes and omits some of them. V, J and clone size are those of that table, while D and trimming were read from the DNA. Among 130,000 to 150,000 clones listed, more than 75% were seen once. This CDR3 has 16 residues. In germline, CDR1 is SGHTA, CDR2 FQGNSA. J was trimmed by 0 bases and V by 5 bases; bases with no gene match: 9. The sequence came from a man in his 60s with active or convalescent COVID-19. V gene TRBV7-2 combines with J gene TRBJ2-7, with 8 bases matching TRBD1. Input material: peripheral blood. This CDR3 is CASSPGGFQVSYEQYF. CDR3 sequence (DNA): TGTGCCAGCAGCCCAGGGGGCTTCCAGGTCTCCTACGAGCAGTACTTC.